This T cell receptor (beta chain) appears in the sequencing data of a study of cytomegalovirus exposure and HLA in healthy donors. Study-level findings and limits: Most TCR sequences were uncommon, yet certain public TCRs appeared in many donors.

PCR involved 60 Vbeta and 13 Jbeta primers. Using immunoSEQ multiplex PCR, the repertoire was profiled, and TCRdb retains in-frame clones only, with some absent. The table includes 150,000 to 200,000 clones, 82% detected once. A word on this clone: Its antigen is not known.

Germline CDR1 SGHDN, CDR2 FVKESK. The length of the CDR3 is 20 residues. Trimming removed 0 bases from V and 2 bases from J; junction bases left unmatched: 17. The chain has TRBV14 and TRBJ2-3, with 7 bases lining up with TRBD1. The clonotype comes from a man aged 35 to 55 in good health and CMV-seronegative. The sequenced sample was PBMCs. CDR3 sequence reads: CASSQEARGTVSFSTDTQYF. The CDR3 bases are TGTGCCAGCAGCCAAGAGGCTAGGGGGACAGTCAGCTTTTCCACAGATACGCAGTATTTT.